A single T cell receptor beta chain is shown here with its context. What it binds is unknown. CDR1 MNHNS and CDR2 SASEGT come from the germline V gene. Germline trimming cut 11 bases from V and 3 bases from J; bases unmatched to any gene: 5. The CDR3 runs 14 residues. The source of the sample is a study of cytomegalovirus exposure and HLA in healthy donors. Points from the study as a whole: An analysis was carried out later, and it reportedly showed fewer N-insertions in an Asian-associated ancestry cluster than the approximately 710-donor mean. Overall, approximately 180 TCR beta chains were annotated as cytomegalovirus-associated. The authors judged a highly shared variant cluster likely a sequencing artifact. Analysis was carried out at a later point, and it linked a missense DCLRE1C variant to TCR beta V- and J-gene trimming.

In the PCR, 60 Vbeta and 13 Jbeta primers were used. Using immunoSEQ multiplex PCR, the repertoire was profiled, and TCRdb retains in-frame clones only, with some absent. This repertoire shows about 98,000 clones, over 70% found once; its top ten account for about 10%. The rearrangement joins TRBV6-1 to TRBJ2-1, with 12 positions matching TRBD2. Sequenced: PBMCs. This sequence was found in a man aged 18-30 years in good health and CMV-seropositive. CDR3 protein: CAGGLAGSYNEQFF. CDR3 nucleotides: TGTGCCGGCGGACTAGCGGGGAGCTACAATGAGCAGTTCTTC.